These T cell receptor beta chains were read from a single sample in a study of CD4+ T cells in melanoma. Using immunoSEQ multiplex PCR, the repertoire was profiled, and TCRdb retains in-frame clones only, with some absent. The sample holds 9,500 or so clones, approximately 78% seen once. Sequenced: cells from a culture (not recorded whether cultured in vitro). The source of these receptors is a human donor with melanoma. Each CDR3 is given with its conserved first and last residue. D genes are given only for firm matches. The listing skips clone size in some rows; elsewhere it reads once, few, many or a size class.

clone_size	v_call	j_call	d_call	cdr3_nt	cdr3_aa
.	TRBV25-1	TRBJ1-3	.	TGTGCCAGCCGGGGAAGCTCTGGAAACACCATATATTTT	CASRGSSGNTIYF
.	TRBV4-1	TRBJ1-5	TRBD1	TGCGCCAGCAGCCAAGTAGGACAGGGCCAGCCCCAGCATTTT	CASSQVGQGQPQHF
.	TRBV3-1/TRBV3-2	TRBJ2-5	.	TGTGCCAGCAGCCAAGATCCGGATTTGCAAAGGTACTTC	CASSQDPDLQRYF
.	TRBV24-1	TRBJ2-2	.	TGTGCCACCCGGGGCGGGGCCGCCGGGGAGCTGTTTTTT	CATRGGAAGELFF
.	TRBV11-2	TRBJ1-3	TRBD1	TGTGCCAGCAGCCGAATCGGACAGGAACGAAACACCATATATTTT	CASSRIGQERNTIYF
.	TRBV13	TRBJ2-7	TRBD2	TGTGCCAGCAGCTCTTCGGGGGGGCCGACCTACGAGCAGTACTTC	CASSSSGGPTYEQYF
few	TRBV11-3	TRBJ2-1	.	TGTGCCAGCAGCTTGACAGGCAATGAGCAGTTCTTC	CASSLTGNEQFF
few	TRBV19	TRBJ2-7	.	TGTGCCAGTAGCGCCGCCTTCAGGCTGGAGCAGTACTTC	CASSAAFRLEQYF
.	TRBV12-5	TRBJ2-7	.	TGTGCTAGTGCCGCCTACGAGCAGTACTTC	CASAAYEQYF
.	TRBV5-4	TRBJ1-2	.	TGTGCCAGCAGCTTGCGTGGCTTTAACTATGGCTACACCTTC	CASSLRGFNYGYTF
.	TRBV5-1	TRBJ1-1	TRBD1	TGCGCCAGCAGCATCCGGACAGGGACGAGGACTGAAGCTTTCTTT	CASSIRTGTRTEAFF
.	TRBV27	TRBJ2-7	TRBD1	TGTGCCAGCAGCCTGACAGGGGACTACGAGCAGTACTTC	CASSLTGDYEQYF
.	TRBV5-1	TRBJ2-7	TRBD1	TGCGCCAGCAGCCGCGACAGGGGCCGGAGGGTACCCTACGAGCAGTACTTC	CASSRDRGRRVPYEQYF
.	TRBV5-1	TRBJ2-5	TRBD1	TGCGCCAGCGGACGCGCACAGGGGGCAGGGGAGACCCAGTACTTC	CASGRAQGAGETQYF
once	TRBV28	TRBJ2-1	.	TGTGCCAGCACCTCCTCCGGGGACACTAGCTCCTACAATGAGCAGTTCTTC	CASTSSGDTSSYNEQFF
.	TRBV14	TRBJ2-1	TRBD1	TGTGCCAGCAGCCGCGGGACAGGAGGGTGGTATGAGCAGTTCTTC	CASSRGTGGWYEQFF
medium-sized	TRBV2	TRBJ1-2	.	TGTGCCAGCTATGATGAGGCAGTCCCTAACTATGGCTACACCTTC	CASYDEAVPNYGYTF
.	TRBV7-9	TRBJ2-5	TRBD2	TGTGCCAGCAGCTCAACCGGGACTAGCGGGGGGGCGGAGACCCAGTACTTC	CASSSTGTSGGAETQYF
.	TRBV6-5	TRBJ2-2	TRBD2	TGTGCCAGCAAACCCGCAGCGGGGTACACCGGGGAGCTGTTTTTT	CASKPAAGYTGELFF
.	TRBV5-1	TRBJ2-6	TRBD2	TGCGCCAGCACCAGCGGGGGTCTAGGTGGGGCCAACGTCCTGACTTTC	CASTSGGLGGANVLTF
.	TRBV19	TRBJ2-7	TRBD2	TGTGCCAGTAGAACAGCGGGGGGACCCTACGAGCAGTACTTC	CASRTAGGPYEQYF
.	TRBV7-2	TRBJ2-1	.	TGTGCCAGCAGCTCAGGCGGAACCTCCTACAATGAGCAGTTCTTC	CASSSGGTSYNEQFF
.	TRBV11-2	TRBJ1-6	.	TGTGCCAGCAGCCCCCGGGGCACTCGTAATTCACCCCTCCACTTT	CASSPRGTRNSPLHF
.	TRBV30	TRBJ2-7	TRBD1	TGTGCCTGGAGGGCCGGACAGGGAGTGAACGAGCAGTACTTC	CAWRAGQGVNEQYF
.	TRBV27	TRBJ1-5	.	TGTGCCAGCAGTTCACGAGCTTTCAGCAATCAGCCCCAGCATTTT	CASSSRAFSNQPQHF
few	TRBV29-1	TRBJ2-3	.	TGCAGCGTTGAGGGAACGATGCCTCTGGGCACAGATACGCAGTATTTT	CSVEGTMPLGTDTQYF
.	TRBV10-3	TRBJ1-2	.	TGTGCCATCAGCCGAAACCAGGGCATCTATGGCTACACCTTC	CAISRNQGIYGYTF
.	TRBV13	TRBJ2-7	.	TGTGCCAGCAGCTTAGCAGGGACCTACGAGCAGTACTTC	CASSLAGTYEQYF
.	TRBV16	TRBJ1-3	.	TGTGCCAGCAGCCAATCGAGACTGATCTCTGGAAACACCATATATTTT	CASSQSRLISGNTIYF
.	TRBV27	TRBJ2-3	TRBD1	TGTGCCAGCAGTCCTAGACAGGGGACCACAGATACGCAGTATTTT	CASSPRQGTTDTQYF
.	TRBV14	TRBJ1-1	.	TGTGCCAGCAGCACCCACCGGGCCTCCAAACCCAAAGGGAACACTGAAGCTTTCTTT	CASSTHRASKPKGNTEAFF
.	TRBV2	TRBJ1-3	.	TGTGCCAGCGTACAATATGGAAACACCATATATTTT	CASVQYGNTIYF
few	TRBV11-2	TRBJ2-7	.	TGTGCCAGCTCCTCCTTGCGGCAGGGCTCCTACGAGCAGTACTTC	CASSSLRQGSYEQYF
.	TRBV6-6	TRBJ1-4	.	TGTGCCAGCAGTCTCAGCGCAGGAAGGGAAAAACTGTTTTTT	CASSLSAGREKLFF
.	TRBV23-1	TRBJ1-4	.	TGCGCCAGCTGTGACTCCCTAAAGGGTTGGGAAAAACTGTTTTTT	CASCDSLKGWEKLFF
once	TRBV14	TRBJ2-1	.	TGTGCCAGCAGCCAGGGGGGGAACAGGGTCCATGAGCAGTTCTTC	CASSQGGNRVHEQFF
.	TRBV5-1	TRBJ2-5	TRBD1	TGCGCCAGCGCTCAGACAGGGGGCGATTCTGAGACCCAGTACTTC	CASAQTGGDSETQYF
.	TRBV5-1	TRBJ1-6	TRBD1	TGCGCCAGCAGCTCCGGGACAGGTCCAACCCTCCACTTT	CASSSGTGPTLHF
.	TRBV30	TRBJ1-3	.	TGTGCCTGGAGTTCAGAACGGCGGAACACCATATATTTT	CAWSSERRNTIYF
.	TRBV5-6	TRBJ1-6	TRBD1	TGTGCCAGCAGCAAAAAAACAGGGGTTAATTCACCCCTCCACTTT	CASSKKTGVNSPLHF
.	TRBV6-5	TRBJ2-1	TRBD2	TGTGCCAGCAGTTACCAGCGGGGGGCGCACAATGAGCAGTTCTTC	CASSYQRGAHNEQFF
.	TRBV10-3	TRBJ1-1	.	TGTGCCATCAGTGAGCGGGGGGCAGGAGGGAACACTGAAGCTTTCTTT	CAISERGAGGNTEAFF
.	TRBV19	TRBJ2-7	.	TGTGCCAGTTTTACCTACAGATTTTCCTACGAGCAGTACTTC	CASFTYRFSYEQYF
.	TRBV11-2	TRBJ2-3	TRBD1	TGTGCCAGCAGCTTTGGACAGGGGGCTACAGATACGCAGTATTTT	CASSFGQGATDTQYF
.	TRBV9	TRBJ1-1	.	TGTGCCAGCAGCGTAGCTGGTCGGATGAACACTGAAGCTTTCTTT	CASSVAGRMNTEAFF
.	TRBV11-2	TRBJ2-2	TRBD2	TGTGCCAGCAGCCCCGGGACTAGCGGGGGGGTGAACACCGGGGAGCTGTTTTTT	CASSPGTSGGVNTGELFF
.	TRBV5-1	TRBJ1-4	TRBD1	TGCGCCAGCAGCCCCCAGGGACAGGGGGCAGGTGAAAAACTGTTTTTT	CASSPQGQGAGEKLFF
.	TRBV7-2	TRBJ1-1	.	TGTGCCAGCAGCTTGGGCCGAACGGTGGAAGCTTTCTTT	CASSLGRTVEAFF
.	TRBV6-5	TRBJ2-5	.	TGTGCCAGCAGTTACTCCGGGGCCCTTGAAGAGACCCAGTACTTC	CASSYSGALEETQYF
.	TRBV19	TRBJ1-2	.	TGTGCCAGTAATCCCCGGAGCCAAAACTATGGCTACACCTTC	CASNPRSQNYGYTF
.	TRBV4-1	TRBJ2-7	TRBD1	TGCGCCAGCAGCCAGAGAGCCGTGCGGACAGGGGGTTACGAGCAGTACTTC	CASSQRAVRTGGYEQYF
.	TRBV6-5	TRBJ2-1	TRBD1	TGTGCCAGCAGTTACCTTTCTTACAGGGGCAATGAGCAGTTCTTC	CASSYLSYRGNEQFF
.	TRBV7-8	TRBJ1-5	.	TGTGCCAGCAGCTTTCGGGGTAGCAATCAGCCCCAGCATTTT	CASSFRGSNQPQHF